This entry describes one TCR beta chain. Its antigen is currently unknown. The protocol was immunoSEQ multiplex PCR, while the TCRdb copy is restricted to in-frame clones and leaves out a portion. Of about 130,000 clones in the sample, about 87% were seen once. These data originate in a study of T cell responses to AZD1222 COVID-19 vaccine. General study results and limits: Compared with day 0, the breadth and depth of the Spike-specific TCR repertoire rose significantly after two doses of AZD1222. Unmutated variant regions reportedly attract nearly half of all spike-specific TCRs.

The length of the CDR3 is 13 residues. Germline loops: CDR1 KGHSH, CDR2 LQKENI. The V and J ends lost 3 bases and 4 bases respectively, with 8 bases between them. Material: peripheral blood, obtained on day 0 of AZD1222 vaccination. The clonotype comes from an adult in good health. This chain links TRBV18 with TRBJ2-3; no clear D gene. The CDR3 region has the DNA TGTGCCAGCTCACCCCCAGCGTCAGATACGCAGTATTTT. It is translated as CASSPPASDTQYF. The complete variable domain, with remaining parts taken from reference TRBV18 and TRBJ2-3, reads NAGVMQNPRHLVRRRGQEARLRCSPMKGHSHVYWYRQLPEEGLKFMVYLQKENIIDESGMPKERFSAEFPKEGPSILRIQQVVRGDSAAYFCASSPPASDTQYFGPGTRLTVL.